This T cell receptor beta chain came from a study of long-term antiretroviral therapy in people with HIV. With 9 bases removed from V and 13 bases from J, the gap between germline ends came to 15 bases. Germline V gene data show CDR1 as MGHDK and CDR2 as SYGVNS. The CDR3 covers 10 residues. Sequencing used immunoSEQ v3.0 at survey level. The data were produced by immunoSEQ multiplex PCR, yet TCRdb's version contains in-frame clones alone and is incomplete. The data contain nearly 50,000 clones, around four fifths of them seen just once; the ten biggest clones take up more than 2.5%. This clone was observed a single time.

The sample was unsorted PBMCs, taken 0.8 years after starting antiretroviral therapy. The chain joins TRBV25-1 to TRBJ1-2; the D gene is possibly TRBD1 (5 bases). The receptor was derived from a woman between 18 and 30 years old with HIV. The CDR3 nucleotides are TGTGCCAGAAGGGGCAGAGGGTTCACCTTC. It specifies CARRGRGFTF.